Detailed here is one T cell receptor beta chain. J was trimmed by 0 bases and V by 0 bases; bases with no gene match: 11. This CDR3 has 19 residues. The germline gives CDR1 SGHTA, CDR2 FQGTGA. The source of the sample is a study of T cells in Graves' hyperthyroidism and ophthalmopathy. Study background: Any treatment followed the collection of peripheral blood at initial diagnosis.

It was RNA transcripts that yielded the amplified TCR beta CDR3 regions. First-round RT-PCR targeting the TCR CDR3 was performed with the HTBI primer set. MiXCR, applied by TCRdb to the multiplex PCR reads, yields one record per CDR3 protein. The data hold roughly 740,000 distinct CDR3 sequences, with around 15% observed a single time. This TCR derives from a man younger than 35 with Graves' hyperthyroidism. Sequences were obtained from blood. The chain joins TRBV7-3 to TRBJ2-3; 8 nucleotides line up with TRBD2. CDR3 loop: CASSLTGMAGGRSTDTQYF. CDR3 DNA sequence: TGTGCCAGCAGCTTAACGGGGATGGCGGGGGGCCGAAGCACAGATACGCAGTATTTT.